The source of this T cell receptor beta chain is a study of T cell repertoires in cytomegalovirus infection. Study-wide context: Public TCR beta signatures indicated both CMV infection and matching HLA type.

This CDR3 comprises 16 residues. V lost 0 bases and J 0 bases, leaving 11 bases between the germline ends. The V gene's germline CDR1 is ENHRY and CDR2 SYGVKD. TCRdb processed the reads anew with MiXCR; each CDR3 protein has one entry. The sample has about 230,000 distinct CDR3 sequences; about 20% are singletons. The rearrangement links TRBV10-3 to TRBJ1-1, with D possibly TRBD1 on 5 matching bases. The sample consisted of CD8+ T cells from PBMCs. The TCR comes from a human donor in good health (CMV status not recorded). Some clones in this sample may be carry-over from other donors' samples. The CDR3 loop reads CAISESPDSLNTEAFF. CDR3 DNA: TGTGCCATCAGTGAGTCGCCAGACAGCCTGAACACTGAAGCTTTCTTT.